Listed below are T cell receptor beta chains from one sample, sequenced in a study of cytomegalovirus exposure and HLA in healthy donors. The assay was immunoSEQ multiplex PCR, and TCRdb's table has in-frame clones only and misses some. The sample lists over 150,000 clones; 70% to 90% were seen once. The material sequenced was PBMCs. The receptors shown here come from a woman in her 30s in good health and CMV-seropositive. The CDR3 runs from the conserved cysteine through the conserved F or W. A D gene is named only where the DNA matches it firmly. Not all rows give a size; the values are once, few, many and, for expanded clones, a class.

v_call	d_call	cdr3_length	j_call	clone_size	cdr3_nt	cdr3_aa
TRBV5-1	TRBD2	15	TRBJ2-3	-	TGCGCCAGCAGCCTCCTAGCGGGGCTCACAGATACGCAGTATTTT	CASSLLAGLTDTQYF
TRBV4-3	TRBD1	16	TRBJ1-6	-	TGCGCCAGCAGCCACGGAGGGACAGGGGGTTTTTCACCCCTCCACTTT	CASSHGGTGGFSPLHF
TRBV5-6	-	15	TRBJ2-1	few	TGTGCCAGCAGCTTGTCGCCAGGGCTGTACAATGAGCAGTTCTTC	CASSLSPGLYNEQFF
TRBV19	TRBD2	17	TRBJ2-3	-	TGTGCCAGCACGAGGACTAGCGGGGGTACTAGCACAGATACGCAGTATTTT	CASTRTSGGTSTDTQYF
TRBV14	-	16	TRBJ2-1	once	TGTGCCAGCAGCCCCTGGGGCCGAAGCTCCTACAATGAGCAGTTCTTC	CASSPWGRSSYNEQFF
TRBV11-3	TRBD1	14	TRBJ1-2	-	TGTGCCAGCAGCTGGGGACAGACCGACTATGGCTACACCTTC	CASSWGQTDYGYTF
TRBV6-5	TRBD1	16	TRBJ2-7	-	TGTGCCAGCAGTTACCCTGCCGGGACAGGGGCCTACGAGCAGTACTTC	CASSYPAGTGAYEQYF
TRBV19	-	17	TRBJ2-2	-	TGTGCCAGTAGTTCCTTTAAGACAGTCCCTAACACCGGGGAGCTGTTTTTT	CASSSFKTVPNTGELFF
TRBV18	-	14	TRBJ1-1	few	TGTGCCAGCTCACCAGGGACACAGAACACTGAAGCTTTCTTT	CASSPGTQNTEAFF
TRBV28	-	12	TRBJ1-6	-	TGTGCCAGCAGTTTATTGGGCTCACCCCTCCACTTT	CASSLLGSPLHF
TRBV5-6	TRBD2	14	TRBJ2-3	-	TGTGCCAGCAGCGGGGGGGGTTACGAGGATACGCAGTATTTT	CASSGGGYEDTQYF
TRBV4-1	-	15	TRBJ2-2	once	TGCGCCAGCAGCCAGTTTCATCCCAATACCGGGGAGCTGTTTTTT	CASSQFHPNTGELFF
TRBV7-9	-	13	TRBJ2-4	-	TGTGCCAGCAGCTCCTCGGCCAAAAACATTCAGTACTTC	CASSSSAKNIQYF
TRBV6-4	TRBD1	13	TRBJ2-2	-	TGTGCCAGCAGTTCACAGGGGACCGGGGAGCTGTTTTTT	CASSSQGTGELFF
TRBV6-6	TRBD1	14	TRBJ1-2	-	TGTGCCAGCAGTTTAGCACAGGGGTCGGATGGCTACACCTTC	CASSLAQGSDGYTF
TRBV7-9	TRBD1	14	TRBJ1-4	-	TGTGCCAGCAGCTCAGGACAGGCCGGTGAAAAACTGTTTTTT	CASSSGQAGEKLFF
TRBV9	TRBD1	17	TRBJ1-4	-	TGTGCCAGTCTCCAAATCTATCCAGGGGGCGCTCGTGAAAAACTGTTTTTT	CASLQIYPGGAREKLFF
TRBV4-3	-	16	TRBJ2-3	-	TGCGCCAGCAGCCAAGATCTTCACAGCCTCACAGATACGCAGTATTTT	CASSQDLHSLTDTQYF
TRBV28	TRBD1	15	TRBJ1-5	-	TGTGCCAGCGGACCCCGGGACAGGGGGACTCAGCCCCAGCATTTT	CASGPRDRGTQPQHF
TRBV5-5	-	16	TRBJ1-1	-	TGTGCCAGCAGCGACCGGGACAACCTCCTGGAGACTGAAGCTTTCTTT	CASSDRDNLLETEAFF
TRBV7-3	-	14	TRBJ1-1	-	TGTGCCAGCAGCCTAACGACAGGAGACACTGAAGCTTTCTTT	CASSLTTGDTEAFF
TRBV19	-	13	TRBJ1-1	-	TGTGCCAGTAGTATAGCCAGGAACACTGAAGCTTTCTTT	CASSIARNTEAFF
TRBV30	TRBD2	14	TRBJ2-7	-	TGTGCCTGGAGACGGGGGGGCAAGAACGGCGAGCAGTACTTC	CAWRRGGKNGEQYF
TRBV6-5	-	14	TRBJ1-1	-	TGTGCCAGCAGTTACGGGGGGTTGAACACTGAAGCTTTCTTT	CASSYGGLNTEAFF
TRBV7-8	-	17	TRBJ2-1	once	TGTGCCAGCAGCTTAGCGGGGGGGCGCGGGAACTACAATGAGCAGTTCTTC	CASSLAGGRGNYNEQFF
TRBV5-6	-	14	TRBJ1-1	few	TGTGCCAGCAGTTCAGGGTCCGTCGGCACTGAAGCTTTCTTT	CASSSGSVGTEAFF
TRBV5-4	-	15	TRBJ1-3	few	TGTGCCAGCAGCTTGGATCCAGGGTCCGGAAACACCATATATTTT	CASSLDPGSGNTIYF
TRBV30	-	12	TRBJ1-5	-	TGTGCCTGGAGTGTACGGGGGCAGCCCCAGCATTTT	CAWSVRGQPQHF
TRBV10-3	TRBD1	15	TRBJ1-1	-	TGTGCCATCAGTGACCCGACAGGGATGGGGACTGAAGCTTTCTTT	CAISDPTGMGTEAFF
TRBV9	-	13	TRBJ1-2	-	TGTGCCAGCAGCACCGACAGCTATTATGGCTACACCTTC	CASSTDSYYGYTF
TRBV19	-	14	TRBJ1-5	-	TGTGCCAGTACCTCGGTGGGCGCGGGTCAGCCCCAGCATTTT	CASTSVGAGQPQHF
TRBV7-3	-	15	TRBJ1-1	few	TGTGCCAGCAGCCCGACTTCAGATCTGAACACTGAAGCTTTCTTT	CASSPTSDLNTEAFF
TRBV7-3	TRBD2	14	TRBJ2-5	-	TGTGCCAGCAGCCTGCGGGGGAACCTGGAGACCCAGTACTTC	CASSLRGNLETQYF
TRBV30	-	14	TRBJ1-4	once	TGTGCCTGGAGTCGCGGAGGGCTAGGGGAAAAACTGTTTTTT	CAWSRGGLGEKLFF
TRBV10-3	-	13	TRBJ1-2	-	TGTGCCATCAGTGCCACAGGTGTTCGTGGCTACACCTTC	CAISATGVRGYTF
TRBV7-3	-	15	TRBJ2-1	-	TGTGCCAGCAGCTTAAATGGCCGGTGGAGCGATGAGCAGTTCTTC	CASSLNGRWSDEQFF
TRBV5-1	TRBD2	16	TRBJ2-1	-	TGCGCCAGCGTCGCCCCTAGCGGTTACTCCTACAATGAGCAGTTCTTC	CASVAPSGYSYNEQFF
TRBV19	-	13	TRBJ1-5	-	TGTGCTAGTGAAGGACAGAGAAATCAGCCCCAGCATTTT	CASEGQRNQPQHF
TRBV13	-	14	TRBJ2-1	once	TGTGCCAGCAGCTCCACGACAGGTTACAATGAGCAGTTCTTC	CASSSTTGYNEQFF
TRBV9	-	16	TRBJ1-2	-	TGTGCCAGCAGCGCTCAGGCAGGGGATCCAAACTATGGCTACACCTTC	CASSAQAGDPNYGYTF
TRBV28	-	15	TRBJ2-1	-	TGTGCCAGCAATACCCCCAGGAGGGGCTACAATGAGCAGTTCTTC	CASNTPRRGYNEQFF
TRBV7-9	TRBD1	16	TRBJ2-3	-	TGTGCCAGCAGCCTCCCGGACAGGGGATTCACAGATACGCAGTATTTT	CASSLPDRGFTDTQYF
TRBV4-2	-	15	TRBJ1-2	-	TGTGCCAGCAGCCCGGAACAGGGAACTAACTATGGCTACACCTTC	CASSPEQGTNYGYTF
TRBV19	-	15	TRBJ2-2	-	TGTGCCAGTAGTATAGGACGCAGGGGTACCGGGGAGCTGTTTTTT	CASSIGRRGTGELFF
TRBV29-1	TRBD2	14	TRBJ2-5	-	TGCAGCGTTGACGCATCGGGGGGTGGAGAGACCCAGTACTTC	CSVDASGGGETQYF
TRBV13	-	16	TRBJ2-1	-	TGTGCCAGCAGTCGGGGGTGGGGTTCAAGGTACAATGAGCAGTTCTTC	CASSRGWGSRYNEQFF
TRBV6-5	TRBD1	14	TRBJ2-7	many	TGTGCCAGCAGTTACAGGACAGGGGCAGACGAGCAGTACTTC	CASSYRTGADEQYF
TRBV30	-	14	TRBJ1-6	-	TGTGCCTGGAGTGGGGGCCTAGAGAATTCACCCCTCCACTTT	CAWSGGLENSPLHF